This T cell receptor (beta chain) is from a study of long-term antiretroviral therapy in people with HIV. Survey-level immunoSEQ v3.0 assays were run. Produced via immunoSEQ multiplex PCR; TCRdb's table is partial and in-frame only. The sample has around 29,000 clones, roughly 78% seen once. The CDR3 length is 14 residues. Per the germline V gene, CDR1 is LNHDA and CDR2 is SQIVND (reference sequence). The ends were cut back, 1 base at V and 10 bases at J, with 11 bases in the middle. Broader study findings: Despite increasing after ART, diversity remained lower than that of transplant donor controls. In the period from the mid-2000s to the late 2010s, blood was collected, possibly under older ART regimens.

The content of samples before DNA extraction was roughly 0.95-10 million cryopreserved PBMC. Remarks on this clone: Its antigen is unidentified.

Here the sequenced sample was unsorted PBMCs, taken 0.3 years after starting antiretroviral therapy. The TCR originated in a man aged 35 to 55 with HIV. The chain uses TRBV19 and TRBJ1-6; no firm D call. CDR3 protein: CASSIAGPESPLHF. DNA for the CDR3: TGTGCCAGTAGTATAGCAGGTCCGGAATCACCCCTCCACTTT.